This T cell receptor beta chain emerged from a study of OX40 agonist ivuxolimab in advanced cancers. Study-level background: Among those treated, three patients had partial responses, one with hepatocellular carcinoma and two with cutaneous melanoma. The study, taken as a whole, reports: Expansion of clones was among the lowest in partial responders at 0.1-3.0 mg/kg. Expanded peripheral T cell antigen specificity was not determined. The average count of expanded clones was higher among CD8+ T cells than among CD4+.

The assay was immunoSEQ multiplex PCR, and TCRdb's table has in-frame clones only and misses some. The sample has some 27,000 clones; approximately 83% are singletons. J lost 9 bases, V lost 2 bases, and 9 bases had no gene match. CDR1 is SGHTA and CDR2 is FQGNSA in the germline V gene. The CDR3 covers 15 residues. Concerning this clone: Its target is not known.

The TCR was taken from an adult with an advanced solid tumor such as melanoma, head and neck, liver or kidney cancer. The sequences come from CD4+ or CD8+ T cells sorted from blood, collected in a trial of the OX40 agonist ivuxolimab. V is TRBV7-2 and J is TRBJ2-2; 7 nucleotides match TRBD2. The CDR3 protein is CASSLYWEGNRELFF. The CDR3, as DNA: TGTGCCAGCAGCTTATACTGGGAGGGAAACCGGGAGCTGTTTTTT.